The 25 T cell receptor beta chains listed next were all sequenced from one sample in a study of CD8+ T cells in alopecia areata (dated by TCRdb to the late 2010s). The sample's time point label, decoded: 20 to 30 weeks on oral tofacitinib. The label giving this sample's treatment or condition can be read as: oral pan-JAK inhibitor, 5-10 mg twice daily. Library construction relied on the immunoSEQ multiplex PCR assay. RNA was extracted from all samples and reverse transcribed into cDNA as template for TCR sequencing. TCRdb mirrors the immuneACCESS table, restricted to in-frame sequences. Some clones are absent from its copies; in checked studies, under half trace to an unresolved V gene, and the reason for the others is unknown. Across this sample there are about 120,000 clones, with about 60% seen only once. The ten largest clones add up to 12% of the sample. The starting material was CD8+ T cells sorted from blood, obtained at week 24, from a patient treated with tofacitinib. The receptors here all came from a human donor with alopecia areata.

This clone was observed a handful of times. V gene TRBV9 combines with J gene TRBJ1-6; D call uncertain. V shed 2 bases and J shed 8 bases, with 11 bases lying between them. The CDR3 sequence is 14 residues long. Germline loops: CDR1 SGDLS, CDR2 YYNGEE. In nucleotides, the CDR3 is TGTGCCAGCAGCGTCGAGGACCTGGATTCACCCCTCCACTTT. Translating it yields CASSVEDLDSPLHF.

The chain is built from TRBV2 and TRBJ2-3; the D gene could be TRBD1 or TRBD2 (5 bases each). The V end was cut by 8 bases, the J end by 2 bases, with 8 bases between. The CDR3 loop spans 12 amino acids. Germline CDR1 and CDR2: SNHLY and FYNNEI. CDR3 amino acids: CASGGDTDTQYF. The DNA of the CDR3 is TGTGCCAGCGGGGGAGACACAGATACGCAGTATTTT.

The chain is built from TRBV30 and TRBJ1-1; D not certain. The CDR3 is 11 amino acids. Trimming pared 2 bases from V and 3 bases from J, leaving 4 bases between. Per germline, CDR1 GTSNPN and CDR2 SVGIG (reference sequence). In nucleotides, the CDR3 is TGTGCCTGGAGTCTCGACACTGAAGCTTTCTTT. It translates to CAWSLDTEAFF.

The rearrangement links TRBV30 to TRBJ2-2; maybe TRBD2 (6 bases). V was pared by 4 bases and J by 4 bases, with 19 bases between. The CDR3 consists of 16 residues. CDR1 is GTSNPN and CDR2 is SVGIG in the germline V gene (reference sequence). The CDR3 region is CAWTIEEGHRTGELFF. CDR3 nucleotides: TGTGCCTGGACGATCGAGGAGGGGCATCGCACCGGGGAGCTGTTTTTT.

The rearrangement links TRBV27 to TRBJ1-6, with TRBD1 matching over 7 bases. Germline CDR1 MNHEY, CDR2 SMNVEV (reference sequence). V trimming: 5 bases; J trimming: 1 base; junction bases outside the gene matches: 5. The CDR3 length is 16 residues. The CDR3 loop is CASSTGVRSYNSPLHF. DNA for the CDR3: TGTGCCAGCAGTACAGGGGTTAGGTCCTATAATTCACCCCTCCACTTT.

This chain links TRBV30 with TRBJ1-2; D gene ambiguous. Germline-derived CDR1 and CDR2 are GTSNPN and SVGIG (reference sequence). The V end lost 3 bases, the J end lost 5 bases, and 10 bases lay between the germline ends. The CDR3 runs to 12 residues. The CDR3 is CAWSIRGYGYTF. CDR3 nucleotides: TGTGCCTGGAGCATAAGAGGATATGGCTACACCTTC.

DNA for the CDR3: TGTGCCAGCAGCGCCGACGGCCTGTCCTCCTACGAGCAGTACTTC. It translates to CASSADGLSSYEQYF. This chain links TRBV9 with TRBJ2-7; D ambiguous. The CDR3 is made up of 15 amino acids. Germline CDR1 SGDLS, CDR2 YYNGEE. V gave up 3 bases and J gave up 0 bases, with 13 bases separating them.

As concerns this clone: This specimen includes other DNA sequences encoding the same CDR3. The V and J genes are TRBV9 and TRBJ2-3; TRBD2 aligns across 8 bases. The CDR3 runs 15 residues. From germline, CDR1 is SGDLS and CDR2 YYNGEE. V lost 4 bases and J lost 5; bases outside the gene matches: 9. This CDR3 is CASSPSGGGLDTQYF. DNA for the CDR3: TGTGCCAGCAGCCCCTCGGGGGGGGGCTTAGATACGCAGTATTTT.

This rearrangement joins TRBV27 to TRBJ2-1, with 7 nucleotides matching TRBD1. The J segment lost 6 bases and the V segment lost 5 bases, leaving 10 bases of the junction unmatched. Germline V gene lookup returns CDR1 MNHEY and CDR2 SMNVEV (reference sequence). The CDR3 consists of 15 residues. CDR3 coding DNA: TGTGCCAGCAGTGTCCTAGGGGGCATGGGCAATGAGCAGTTCTTC. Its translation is CASSVLGGMGNEQFF.

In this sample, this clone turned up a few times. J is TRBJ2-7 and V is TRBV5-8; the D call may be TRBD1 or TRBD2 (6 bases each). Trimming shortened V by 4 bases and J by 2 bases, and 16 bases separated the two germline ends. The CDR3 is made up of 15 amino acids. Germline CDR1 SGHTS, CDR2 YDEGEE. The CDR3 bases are TGTGCCAGCAGCAACGTCCCGGGGGACACCTACGAGCAGTACTTC. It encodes CASSNVPGDTYEQYF.

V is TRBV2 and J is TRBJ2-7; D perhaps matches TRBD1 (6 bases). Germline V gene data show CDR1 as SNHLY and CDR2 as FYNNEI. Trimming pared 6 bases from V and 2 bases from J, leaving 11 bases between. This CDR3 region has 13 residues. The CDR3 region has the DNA TGTGCCAGCAGCGACGGACAGCCCTACGAGCAGTACTTC. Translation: CASSDGQPYEQYF.

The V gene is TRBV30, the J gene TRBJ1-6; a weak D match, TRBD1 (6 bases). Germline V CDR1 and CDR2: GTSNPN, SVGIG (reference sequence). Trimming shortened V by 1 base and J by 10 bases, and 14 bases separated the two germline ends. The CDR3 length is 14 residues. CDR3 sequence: CAWSEQGGASPLHF. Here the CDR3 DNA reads TGTGCCTGGAGTGAACAGGGAGGTGCGTCACCCCTCCACTTT.

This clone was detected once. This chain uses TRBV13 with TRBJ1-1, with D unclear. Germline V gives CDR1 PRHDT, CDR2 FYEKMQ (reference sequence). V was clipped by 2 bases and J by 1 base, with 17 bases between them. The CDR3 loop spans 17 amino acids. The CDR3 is CASSLSPSVDENTEAFF. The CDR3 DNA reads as TGTGCCAGCAGCTTAAGCCCATCAGTTGATGAGAACACTGAAGCTTTCTTT.

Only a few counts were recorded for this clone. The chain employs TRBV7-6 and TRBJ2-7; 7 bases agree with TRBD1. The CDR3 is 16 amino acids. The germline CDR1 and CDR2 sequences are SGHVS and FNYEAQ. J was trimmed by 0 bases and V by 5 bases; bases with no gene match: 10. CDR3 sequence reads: CASSPGGWASSYEQYF. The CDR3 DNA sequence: TGTGCCAGCAGCCCAGGGGGATGGGCCAGCTCCTACGAGCAGTACTTC. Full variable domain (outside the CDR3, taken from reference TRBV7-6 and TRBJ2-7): GAGVSQSPRYKVTKRGQDVALRCDPISGHVSLYWYRQALGQGPEFLTYFNYEAQQDKSGLPNDRFSAERPEGSISTLTIQRTEQRDSAMYRCASSPGGWASSYEQYFGPGTRLTVT.

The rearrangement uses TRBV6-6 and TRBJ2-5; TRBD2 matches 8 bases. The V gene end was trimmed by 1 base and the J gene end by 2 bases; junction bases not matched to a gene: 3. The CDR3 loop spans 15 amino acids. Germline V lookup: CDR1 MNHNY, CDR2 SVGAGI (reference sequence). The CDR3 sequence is CASSYFGGAQETQYF. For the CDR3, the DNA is TGTGCCAGCAGTTACTTCGGGGGGGCACAAGAGACCCAGTACTTC.

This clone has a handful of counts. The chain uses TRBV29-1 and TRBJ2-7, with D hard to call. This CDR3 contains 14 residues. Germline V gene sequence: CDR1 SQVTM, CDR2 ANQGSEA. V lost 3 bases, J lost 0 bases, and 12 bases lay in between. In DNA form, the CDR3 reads TGCAGCGTTGATTCTGACGGTAGCTCCTACGAGCAGTACTTC. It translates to CSVDSDGSSYEQYF.

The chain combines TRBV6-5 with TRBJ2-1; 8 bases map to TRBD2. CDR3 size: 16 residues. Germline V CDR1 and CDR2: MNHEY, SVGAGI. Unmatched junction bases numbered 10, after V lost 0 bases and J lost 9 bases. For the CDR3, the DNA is TGTGCCAGCAGTTACTCAGCTGGCGGGGGGATCGGTGAGCAGTTCTTC. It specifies CASSYSAGGGIGEQFF.

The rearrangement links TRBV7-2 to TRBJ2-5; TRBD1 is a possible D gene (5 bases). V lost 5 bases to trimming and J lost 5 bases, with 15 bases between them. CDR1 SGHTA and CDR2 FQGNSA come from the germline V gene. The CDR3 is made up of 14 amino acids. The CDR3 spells CASSLDSFPETQYF. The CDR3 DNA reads TGTGCCAGCAGCCTTGACAGTTTTCCGGAGACCCAGTACTTC.

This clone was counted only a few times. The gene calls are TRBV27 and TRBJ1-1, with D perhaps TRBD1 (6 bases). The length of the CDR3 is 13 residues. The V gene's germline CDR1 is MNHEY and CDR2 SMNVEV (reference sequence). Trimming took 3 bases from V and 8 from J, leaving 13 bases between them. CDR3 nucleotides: TGTGCCAGCAGTTTTGGACAGTCTGTGGAAGCTTTCTTT. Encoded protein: CASSFGQSVEAFF.

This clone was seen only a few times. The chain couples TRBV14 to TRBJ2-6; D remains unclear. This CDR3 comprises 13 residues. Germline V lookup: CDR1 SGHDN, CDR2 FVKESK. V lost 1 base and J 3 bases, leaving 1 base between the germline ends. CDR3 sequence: CASSQGGANVLTF. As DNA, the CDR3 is TGTGCCAGCAGCCAAGGTGGGGCCAACGTCCTGACTTTC. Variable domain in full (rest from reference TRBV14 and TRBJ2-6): EAGVTQFPSHSVIEKGQTVTLRCDPISGHDNLYWYRRVMGKEIKFLLHFVKESKQDESGMPNNRFLAERTGGTYSTLKVQPAELEDSGVYFCASSQGGANVLTFGAGSRLTVL.

DNA for the CDR3: TGCGCCAGCAGCTTGGAAGGGGGAGTTTCACCCCTCCACTTT. It codes for CASSLEGGVSPLHF. The chain recombines TRBV5-1 with TRBJ1-6; TRBD1 might be the D (6 bases). Per germline, CDR1 SGHRS and CDR2 YFSETQ. Trimming left V 0 bases short and J 9 bases short, with 10 bases between. The CDR3 is 14 amino acids. Together with reference TRBV5-1 and TRBJ1-6, the CDR3 gives the full variable domain: KAGVTQTPRYLIKTRGQQVTLSCSPISGHRSVSWYQQTPGQGLQFLFEYFSETQRNKGNFPGRFSGRQFSNSRSEMNVSTLELGDSALYLCASSLEGGVSPLHFGNGTRLTVT.

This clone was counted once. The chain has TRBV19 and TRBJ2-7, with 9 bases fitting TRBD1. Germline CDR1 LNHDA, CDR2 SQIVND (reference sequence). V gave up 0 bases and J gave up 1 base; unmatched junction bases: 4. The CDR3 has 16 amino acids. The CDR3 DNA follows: TGTGCCAGTAGTATAGACGCGGGACAGGGTTCCTACGAGCAGTACTTC. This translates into CASSIDAGQGSYEQYF. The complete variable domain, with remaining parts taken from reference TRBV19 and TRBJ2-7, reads DGGITQSPKYLFRKEGQNVTLSCEQNLNHDAMYWYRQDPGQGLRLIYYSQIVNDFQKGDIAEGYSVSREKKESFPLTVTSAQKNPTAFYLCASSIDAGQGSYEQYFGPGTRLTVT.

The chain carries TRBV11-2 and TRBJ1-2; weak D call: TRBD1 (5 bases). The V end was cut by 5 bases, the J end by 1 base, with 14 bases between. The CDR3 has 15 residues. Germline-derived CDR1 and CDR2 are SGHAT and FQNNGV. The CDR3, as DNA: TGTGCCAGCAGCCCCATTACAGGACTTAACTATGGCTACACCTTC. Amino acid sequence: CASSPITGLNYGYTF.

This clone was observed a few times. CDR3 sequence (DNA): TGTGCCAGCAATCCACGGGGGGGGAAGGACATTCAGTACTTC. This codes for CASNPRGGKDIQYF. The gene calls are TRBV2 and TRBJ2-4, with 8 bases matching TRBD2. Germline CDR1 and CDR2: SNHLY and FYNNEI. J was trimmed by 8 bases and V by 7 bases; bases with no gene match: 10. The CDR3 has 14 amino acids.

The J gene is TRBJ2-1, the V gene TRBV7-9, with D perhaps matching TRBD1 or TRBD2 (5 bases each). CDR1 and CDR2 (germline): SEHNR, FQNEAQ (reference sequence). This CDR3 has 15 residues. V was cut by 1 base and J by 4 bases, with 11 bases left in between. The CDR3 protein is CASSLGGEGYNEQFF. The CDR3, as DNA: TGTGCCAGCAGCTTAGGGGGCGAGGGGTACAATGAGCAGTTCTTC.